This record concerns one TCR beta chain sequence. The antigen is not known. CDR1 is SGHRS, CDR2 YFSETQ, per germline. J lost 9 bases, V lost 0 bases, and 12 bases had no gene match. The CDR3 is made up of 16 amino acids. The repertoire was sequenced with immunoSEQ multiplex PCR; TCRdb's copy has only in-frame clones and lacks some. The data hold 2 million to 2.5 million clones, with 90% to 96% observed a single time. This entry is derived from a study of shared clonotypes between healthy human individuals. Findings and caveats of the study: Rarefaction revealed incomplete sorted-subset sequencing despite large depth.

The clonotype comes from a man in his late teens or twenties in good health. The sample consisted of naive CD4+ T cells sorted from blood. Subset noted: CD45RA+ positively selected. This chain links TRBV5-1 with TRBJ2-1, with 7 bases identical to TRBD2. The CDR3 coding sequence is TGCGCCAGCAGCTTGGGAGGGACTACTACCTTGGGTGAGCAGTTCTTC. This encodes CASSLGGTTTLGEQFF.